Shown below are 26 T cell receptor beta chains from a single sample sequenced in a study of T cells in Graves' hyperthyroidism and ophthalmopathy. The source material, RNA transcripts, was used to amplify TCR beta CDR3 regions. The HTBI primer set was used in a first-round RT-PCR of the TCR CDR3. MiXCR, applied by TCRdb to the multiplex PCR reads, yields one record per CDR3 protein. The sample has hundreds of thousands of distinct CDR3 sequences; approximately 16% are singletons. Sequencing was done on a sample of blood. These receptors were obtained from a woman under 30 with Graves' hyperthyroidism.

This clonotype was seen at least ten times. V gene TRBV7-2 combines with J gene TRBJ1-2, with TRBD1 matching 9 bases. Germline V gene lookup returns CDR1 SGHTA and CDR2 FQGNSA. The CDR3 length is 16 residues. V lost 0 bases to trimming and J lost 7 bases; unmatched junction nucleotides: 9. The CDR3 region is CASSLAIGQGKGGYTF. The CDR3 nucleotides are TGTGCCAGCAGCTTAGCTATCGGACAGGGGAAGGGTGGCTACACCTTC.

This clonotype was counted only a few times. This chain connects TRBV7-2 to TRBJ2-7, with D tentatively TRBD1 or TRBD2 (5 bases each). The CDR3 is 15 residues long. V lost 0 bases and J lost 2, with 11 bases in between. CDR1 is SGHTA and CDR2 is FQGNSA in the germline V gene. CDR3: CASSLAGTHAYEQYF. The CDR3 DNA is TGTGCCAGCAGCTTAGCCGGGACCCATGCCTACGAGCAGTACTTC.

This clonotype turned up a few times. This chain joins TRBV20-1 and TRBJ1-1; no reliable D call. The V and J ends lost 6 bases and 0 bases respectively, with 14 bases between them. CDR1 and CDR2 from the germline V gene are DFQATT and SNEGSKA (reference sequence). This CDR3 comprises 14 residues. Here the CDR3 reads CSALLGGVNTEAFF. Written as DNA, the CDR3 is TGCAGTGCCCTCCTGGGAGGAGTGAACACTGAAGCTTTCTTT.

In this sample, this clonotype turned up many times. The chain carries TRBV28 and TRBJ2-1, with TRBD2 matching 13 bases. The CDR3 runs 15 residues. The trim removed 5 bases at V and 2 bases at J, leaving 0 bases unmatched. Germline V gene data show CDR1 as MDHEN and CDR2 as SYDVKM. CDR3 nucleotide sequence: TGTGCCAGCAGTACTAGCGGGAGGGCCTACAATGAGCAGTTCTTC. Its protein is CASSTSGRAYNEQFF.

This clonotype has ten or more counts. The V and J genes are TRBV28 and TRBJ1-5, with D possibly matching TRBD1 (5 bases). This CDR3 spans 16 amino acids. Germline CDR1 is MDHEN and CDR2 is SYDVKM. Trimming removed 5 bases from V and 2 bases from J, with 16 bases in between. CDR3 protein: CASSTSSWGGNQPQHF. The CDR3 DNA reads TGTGCCAGCAGTACCTCCTCCTGGGGGGGCAATCAGCCCCAGCATTTT.

This clonotype has a count of ten or more. The V call is TRBV2, the J call TRBJ2-7; 9 bases map to TRBD1. The V gene end was trimmed by 10 bases and the J gene end by 2 bases; junction bases not matched to a gene: 6. Germline CDR1 SNHLY, CDR2 FYNNEI. The length of the CDR3 is 13 residues. The CDR3 DNA reads TGTGCCACCGCCAGACAGGGGGCCTACGAGCAGTACTTC. Amino acids: CATARQGAYEQYF. Full variable domain (rest looked up from reference TRBV2 and TRBJ2-7): EPEVTQTPSHQVTQMGQEVILRCVPISNHLYFYWYRQILGQKVEFLVSFYNNEISEKSEIFDDQFSVERPDGSNFTLKIRSTKLEDSAMYFCATARQGAYEQYFGPGTRLTVT.

At least ten counts were recorded for this clonotype. The J gene is TRBJ1-5, the V gene TRBV20-1, with D unresolved. The germline V gene has CDR1 DFQATT and CDR2 SNEGSKA (reference sequence). The CDR3 has 17 residues. Trimming pared 0 bases from V and 2 bases from J, leaving 17 bases between. Written as DNA, the CDR3 is TGCAGTGCTAGAGATCAGAAGGGTTCATGGCGCAATCAGCCCCAGCATTTT. Its protein product is CSARDQKGSWRNQPQHF.

There are many counts of this clonotype. V usage is TRBV7-9 and J usage is TRBJ2-1; D might be TRBD1 (6 bases). The CDR3 has 16 residues. V dropped 3 bases and J dropped 0 bases, with 12 bases sitting between them. CDR1 SEHNR and CDR2 FQNEAQ come from the germline V gene (reference sequence). The CDR3 DNA reads as TGTGCCAGCAGCTTGGGGACACGGAGCTCCTACAATGAGCAGTTCTTC. Translating gives CASSLGTRSSYNEQFF.

The chain uses TRBV5-6 and TRBJ2-5; 8 bases align to TRBD1. V lost 2 bases and J lost 6; bases outside the gene matches: 9. This CDR3 is 15 amino acids long. Germline-derived CDR1 and CDR2 are SGHDT and YYEEEE. CDR3 sequence reads: CASSFYRGMGQTQYF. DNA of the CDR3: TGTGCCAGCAGCTTCTACAGGGGGATGGGACAGACCCAGTACTTC. Combining the CDR3 with reference TRBV5-6 and TRBJ2-5 gives the whole variable domain DAGVTQSPTHLIKTRGQQVTLRCSPKSGHDTVSWYQQALGQGPQFIFQYYEEEERQRGNFPDRFSGHQFPNYSSELNVNALLLGDSALYLCASSFYRGMGQTQYFGPGTRLLVL.

This clonotype has at least ten counts. The V and J genes are TRBV5-6 and TRBJ1-2; 9 bases match TRBD1. The CDR3 totals 17 residues. Germline loops: CDR1 SGHDT, CDR2 YYEEEE. The V and J ends lost 0 bases and 5 bases, in that order; junction bases with no gene match: 11. CDR3 DNA: TGTGCCAGCAGCTTGGTAACAGGGGGCTCCCTAAGGTATGGCTACACCTTC. Protein sequence: CASSLVTGGSLRYGYTF.

This clonotype appeared a few times. The gene calls are TRBV27 and TRBJ2-4; 7 bases map to TRBD1. CDR3 length: 11 amino acids. V was clipped by 6 bases and J by 9 bases; unmatched bases: 2. Germline V lookup: CDR1 MNHEY, CDR2 SMNVEV (reference sequence). The CDR3 loop is CASSNRGIQYF. The DNA of the CDR3 is TGTGCCAGCAGCAACAGGGGCATTCAGTACTTC.

This clonotype was detected a few times. This rearrangement joins TRBV6-2 or TRBV6-3 to TRBJ2-5; TRBD2 aligns across 11 bases. Trimming removed 6 bases from V and 1 base from J; junction bases left unmatched: 4. In germline, CDR1 is MNHEY, CDR2 SVGEGT. The CDR3 consists of 15 residues. CDR3 amino acids: CASRTLAGVQETQYF. The CDR3 nucleotides read TGTGCCAGCAGGACACTAGCGGGGGTCCAAGAGACCCAGTACTTC.

The chain has TRBV30 and TRBJ1-1, with a tentative D call TRBD1 (5 bases). This CDR3 is built from 15 residues. Germline lookup yields CDR1 GTSNPN and CDR2 SVGIG (reference sequence). V was trimmed by 4 bases and J by 0 bases, leaving 15 bases between them. The CDR3 is CAWTGEGLMNTEAFF. CDR3 nucleotide sequence: TGTGCCTGGACGGGGGAGGGTCTGATGAACACTGAAGCTTTCTTT.

The rearrangement uses TRBV11-1 and TRBJ1-1; 7 bases are a match to TRBD1. Germline values: CDR1 SGHAT, CDR2 FQDESV (reference sequence). The trim removed 5 bases at V and 5 bases at J, leaving 8 bases unmatched. CDR3 length equals 14 residues. DNA of the CDR3: TGTGCCAGCAGCACAGACAGGGTGGGAACTGAAGCTTTCTTT. Translation gives CASSTDRVGTEAFF.

The sample holds many counts of this clonotype. This chain joins TRBV28 and TRBJ2-1; D not resolved. The V gene lost 3 bases and the J gene lost 7 bases, with 31 bases spanning the gap. Germline lookup yields CDR1 MDHEN and CDR2 SYDVKM. This CDR3 is 20 amino acids long. The CDR3 spells CASSLFVLAERPPAKNEQFF. CDR3 nucleotides: TGTGCCAGCAGTTTGTTCGTTCTGGCGGAAAGACCACCCGCTAAGAATGAGCAGTTCTTC.

This clonotype was seen a handful of times. The chain couples TRBV7-2 to TRBJ1-2; D possibly corresponds to TRBD1 (6 bases). Trimming cost V 4 bases and J 7 bases, with 13 bases left between them. Germline assignment: CDR1 SGHTA and CDR2 FQGNSA. The CDR3 sequence is 13 residues long. CDR3 DNA: TGTGCCAGCAGCTCGACAGGTCTTCTTGGCTACACCTTC. Protein: CASSSTGLLGYTF.

V and J are TRBV7-9 and TRBJ1-4; maybe TRBD1 (6 bases). V was pared by 0 bases and J by 13 bases, with 18 bases between. There are 15 residues in the CDR3. Germline V gene lookup returns CDR1 SEHNR and CDR2 FQNEAQ (reference sequence). The CDR3 region is CASSLALGSQGGLFF. The CDR3 nucleotides are TGTGCCAGCAGCTTAGCCCTCGGCAGCCAAGGGGGACTGTTTTTT.

The chain combines TRBV29-1 with TRBJ1-2; possibly TRBD1 for D (5 bases). Germline loops: CDR1 SQVTM, CDR2 ANQGSEA. Deletions cut 3 bases from V and 7 bases from J, with 15 bases between. This CDR3 spans 13 amino acids. The CDR3 region has the DNA TGCAGCGTTGATGGAGCGGGGGGAATTGGCTACACCTTC. The encoded protein is CSVDGAGGIGYTF.

This clonotype was picked up many times. The chain carries TRBV30 and TRBJ1-2; 8 bases are a match to TRBD1. Germline CDR1 GTSNPN, CDR2 SVGIG (reference sequence). The J segment lost 4 bases and the V segment lost 7 bases, leaving 8 bases of the junction unmatched. The CDR3 is made up of 13 amino acids. CDR3 in amino acids: CASTGDMGYGYTF. CDR3 nucleotides: TGTGCCTCGACAGGGGATATGGGCTATGGCTACACCTTC.

Concerning this clonotype itself: With a much larger clone just one base away, this may be a read error. This chain's CDR3 is CSARDPGGGPLEQFF. CDR3 DNA: TGCAGTGCTAGAGATCCGGGGGGAGGGCCGTTGGAGCAGTTCTTC. The rearrangement uses TRBV20-1 and TRBJ2-1, with 7 bases matching TRBD2. Trimming at V came to 0 bases and at J to 10 bases, leaving 12 bases not matched to a gene. The CDR3 has 15 amino acids. The germline V gene has CDR1 DFQATT and CDR2 SNEGSKA (reference sequence).

This chain connects TRBV4-3 to TRBJ1-2; no reliable D call. The CDR3 loop spans 16 amino acids. With 0 bases removed from V and 3 bases from J, the gap between germline ends came to 14 bases. In germline, CDR1 is LGHNA, CDR2 YSLEER. The CDR3 loop reads CASSQDRVGGYYGYTF. The CDR3 coding sequence is TGCGCCAGCAGCCAAGATCGGGTCGGCGGCTACTATGGCTACACCTTC.

This clonotype was observed at least ten times. The gene calls are TRBV7-2 and TRBJ2-7; D uncertain. The ends were cut back, 0 bases at V and 5 bases at J, with 11 bases in the middle. The CDR3 has 14 amino acids. Germline CDR1 and CDR2: SGHTA and FQGNSA. The CDR3, as DNA: TGTGCCAGCAGCTTAGCATATAGGGAAGACGAGCAGTACTTC. Translating gives CASSLAYREDEQYF.

This clonotype was seen a handful of times. The J gene is TRBJ2-3, the V gene TRBV10-1, with a weak D call TRBD2 (7 bases). The CDR3 totals 16 residues. Germline CDR1 is WNHNN and CDR2 is SYGVQD (reference sequence). V lost 1 base and J 1 base, leaving 12 bases between the germline ends. CDR3 residues: CASSELWGGGTDTQYF. CDR3 nucleotide sequence: TGCGCCAGCAGTGAGTTGTGGGGGGGCGGCACAGATACGCAGTATTTT.

This clonotype was seen at least ten times. This sequence joins TRBV6-1 and TRBJ1-5; D ambiguous. Trimming pared 7 bases from V and 1 base from J, leaving 11 bases between. CDR1 and CDR2 from the germline V gene are MNHNS and SASEGT. CDR3 size: 14 residues. DNA of the CDR3: TGTGCCAGCAATCAGCAAGGCAGCAATCAGCCCCAGCATTTT. It translates to CASNQQGSNQPQHF.

In the case of this clonotype: A much larger clone is a single base away; this may be a read error. The chain is built from TRBV6-4 and TRBJ1-1; D is ambiguous. Germline CDR1 is MRHNA and CDR2 is SNTAGT. The CDR3 is 13 amino acids. The CDR3 sequence: CASSETENTGAFF. The CDR3 region has the DNA TGTGCCAGCAGTGAAACAGAGAACACTGGAGCTTTCTTT.

This clonotype was recorded at least ten times. The chain has TRBV2 and TRBJ1-5, with D possibly matching TRBD1 (6 bases). Germline CDR1 SNHLY, CDR2 FYNNEI. The CDR3 consists of 16 residues. Trimming cost V 7 bases and J 3 bases, with 19 bases left between them. CDR3 in amino acids: CASKGGQPGANQPQHF. The CDR3 coding sequence is TGTGCCAGCAAAGGGGGGCAGCCTGGGGCCAATCAGCCCCAGCATTTT.